This T cell receptor (beta chain) is from a study of blood T cell repertoires in COVID-19. The overall study: The origin of the acute and convalescent COVID-19 samples was the United States, Italy and Spain. In each case, the material was cDNA or gDNA derived from T cells, B-cell-depleted T cells, or PBMCs.

Authors' analysis steps: Amplification from reference gene primers served as the basis for estimated nucleated cell counts. The protocol was immunoSEQ multiplex PCR, while the TCRdb copy is restricted to in-frame clones and leaves out a portion. V and J calls and clone size follow that table, whereas D and trimming were derived from the DNA. The sample holds some 150,000 clones, around 84% seen once. This clone was seen only a few times. The sample consisted of peripheral blood. The sequence derives from a man aged 55 to 70 with active or convalescent COVID-19.

CDR3 nucleotides: TGTGCCAGTAGTATCCCTGGCAGGGATGATCAGCCCCAGCATTTT. This translates into CASSIPGRDDQPQHF. The genes are TRBV19 and TRBJ1-5, with D tentatively TRBD1 (5 bases). This CDR3 has 15 amino acids. Germline V gene lookup returns CDR1 LNHDA and CDR2 SQIVND (reference sequence). V was pared by 3 bases and J by 5 bases, with 14 bases between. Variable domain in full (rest from reference TRBV19 and TRBJ1-5): DGGITQSPKYLFRKEGQNVTLSCEQNLNHDAMYWYRQDPGQGLRLIYYSQIVNDFQKGDIAEGYSVSREKKESFPLTVTSAQKNPTAFYLCASSIPGRDDQPQHFGDGTRLSIL.